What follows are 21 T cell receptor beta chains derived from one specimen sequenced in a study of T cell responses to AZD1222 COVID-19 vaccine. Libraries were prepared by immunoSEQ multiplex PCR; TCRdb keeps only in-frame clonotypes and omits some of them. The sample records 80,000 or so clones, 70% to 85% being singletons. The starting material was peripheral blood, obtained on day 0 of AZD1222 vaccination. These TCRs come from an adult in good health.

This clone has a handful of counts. Here the CDR3 reads CASSPRFETNEQFF. The CDR3 coding sequence is TGTGCCAGCAGCCCCCGTTTTGAAACCAATGAGCAGTTCTTC. The chain carries TRBV9 and TRBJ2-1, with D uncertain. CDR3 size: 14 residues. Deletions cut 4 bases from V and 6 bases from J, with 14 bases between. Germline V gives CDR1 SGDLS, CDR2 YYNGEE.

CDR3 sequence reads: CASSFVAGDNEQFF. The DNA of the CDR3 is TGTGCCAGCAGCTTTGTCGCCGGGGACAATGAGCAGTTCTTC. The gene calls are TRBV5-8 and TRBJ2-1; D is perhaps TRBD2 (5 bases). Trimming took off 2 bases at V and 5 bases at J, with 11 bases between the two ends. Germline lookup yields CDR1 SGHTS and CDR2 YDEGEE. The CDR3 spans 14 residues.

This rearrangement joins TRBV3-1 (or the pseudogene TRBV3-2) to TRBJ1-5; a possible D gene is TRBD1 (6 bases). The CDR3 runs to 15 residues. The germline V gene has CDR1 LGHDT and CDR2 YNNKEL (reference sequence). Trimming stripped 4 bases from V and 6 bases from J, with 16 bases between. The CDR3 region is CASSPRAGDTQPQHF. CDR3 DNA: TGTGCCAGCAGCCCAAGGGCAGGGGATACTCAGCCCCAGCATTTT.

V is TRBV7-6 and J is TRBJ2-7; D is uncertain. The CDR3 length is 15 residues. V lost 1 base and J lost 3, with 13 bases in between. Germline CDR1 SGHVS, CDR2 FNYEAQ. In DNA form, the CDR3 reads TGTGCCAGCAGCTTAGATAGTATTGGGGTCTACGAGCAGTACTTC. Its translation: CASSLDSIGVYEQYF. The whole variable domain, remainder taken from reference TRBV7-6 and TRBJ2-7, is GAGVSQSPRYKVTKRGQDVALRCDPISGHVSLYWYRQALGQGPEFLTYFNYEAQQDKSGLPNDRFSAERPEGSISTLTIQRTEQRDSAMYRCASSLDSIGVYEQYFGPGTRLTVT.

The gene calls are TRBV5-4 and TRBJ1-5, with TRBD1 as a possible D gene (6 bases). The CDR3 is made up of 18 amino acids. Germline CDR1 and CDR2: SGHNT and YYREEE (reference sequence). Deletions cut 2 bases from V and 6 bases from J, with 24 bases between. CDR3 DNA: TGTGCCAGCAGCTTTTTAGCGGGAAGGGGGGGGGCGCCTCAGCCCCAGCATTTT. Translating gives CASSFLAGRGGAPQPQHF.

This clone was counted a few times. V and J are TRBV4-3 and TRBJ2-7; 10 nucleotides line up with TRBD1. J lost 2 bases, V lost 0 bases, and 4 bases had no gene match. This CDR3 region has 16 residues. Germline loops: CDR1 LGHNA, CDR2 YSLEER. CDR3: CASSQDAGTGAYEQYF. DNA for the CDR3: TGCGCCAGCAGCCAAGATGCCGGGACAGGGGCCTACGAGCAGTACTTC.

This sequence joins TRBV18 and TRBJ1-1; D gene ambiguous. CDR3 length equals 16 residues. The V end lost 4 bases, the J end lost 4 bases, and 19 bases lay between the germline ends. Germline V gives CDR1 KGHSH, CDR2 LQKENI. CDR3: CASSLGPSLLLTEAFF. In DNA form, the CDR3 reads TGTGCCAGCTCACTAGGACCCAGCCTCTTACTCACTGAAGCTTTCTTT.

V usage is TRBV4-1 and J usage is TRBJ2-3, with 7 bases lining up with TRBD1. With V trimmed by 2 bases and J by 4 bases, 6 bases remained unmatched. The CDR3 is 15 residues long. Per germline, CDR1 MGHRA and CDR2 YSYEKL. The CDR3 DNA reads TGCGCCAGCAGCCAATTATACAGGGGTGCAGATACGCAGTATTTT. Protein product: CASSQLYRGADTQYF.

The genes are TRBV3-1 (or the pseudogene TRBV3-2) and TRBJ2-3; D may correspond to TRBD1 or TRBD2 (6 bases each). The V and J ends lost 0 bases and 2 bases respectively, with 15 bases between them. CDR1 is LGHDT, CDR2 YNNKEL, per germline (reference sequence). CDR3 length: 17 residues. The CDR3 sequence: CASSQDFRGPTTDTQYF. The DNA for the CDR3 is TGTGCCAGCAGCCAAGATTTTCGGGGGCCTACCACAGATACGCAGTATTTT.

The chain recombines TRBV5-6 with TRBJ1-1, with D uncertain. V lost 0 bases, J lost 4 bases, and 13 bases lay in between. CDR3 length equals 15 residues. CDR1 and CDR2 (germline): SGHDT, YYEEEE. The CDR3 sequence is CASSLVGWAGTEAFF. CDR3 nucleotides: TGTGCCAGCAGCTTGGTTGGCTGGGCGGGCACTGAAGCTTTCTTT.

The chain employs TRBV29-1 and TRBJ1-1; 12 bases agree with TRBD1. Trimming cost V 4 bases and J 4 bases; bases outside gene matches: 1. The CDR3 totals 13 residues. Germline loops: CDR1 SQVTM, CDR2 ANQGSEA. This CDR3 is CSVAGQGATEAFF. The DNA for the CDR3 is TGCAGCGTTGCGGGACAGGGGGCCACTGAAGCTTTCTTT.

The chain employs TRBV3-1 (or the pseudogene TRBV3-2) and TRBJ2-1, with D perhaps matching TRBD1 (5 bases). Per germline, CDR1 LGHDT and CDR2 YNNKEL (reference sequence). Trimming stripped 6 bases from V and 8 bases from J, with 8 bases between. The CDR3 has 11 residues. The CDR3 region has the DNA TGTGCCAGCAGGCAGGGCTATGAGCAGTTCTTC. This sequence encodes CASRQGYEQFF.

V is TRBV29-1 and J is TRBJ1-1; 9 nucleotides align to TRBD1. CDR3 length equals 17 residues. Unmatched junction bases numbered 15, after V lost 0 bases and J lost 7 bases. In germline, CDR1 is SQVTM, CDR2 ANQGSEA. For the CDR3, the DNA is TGCAGCGTTGAAGATCCAAGGGACAGGGTAGGCCCCGGTGAAGCTTTCTTT. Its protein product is CSVEDPRDRVGPGEAFF. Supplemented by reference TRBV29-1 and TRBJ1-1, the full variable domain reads SAVISQKPSRDICQRGTSLTIQCQVDSQVTMMFWYRQQPGQSLTLIATANQGSEATYESGFVIDKFPISRPNLTFSTLTVSNMSPEDSSIYLCSVEDPRDRVGPGEAFFGQGTRLTVV.

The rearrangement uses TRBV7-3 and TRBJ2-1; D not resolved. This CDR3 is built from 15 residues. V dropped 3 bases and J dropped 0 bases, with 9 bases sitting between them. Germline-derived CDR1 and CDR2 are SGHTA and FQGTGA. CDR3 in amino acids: CASSLMGSSYNEQFF. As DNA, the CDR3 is TGTGCCAGCAGCTTGATGGGGTCCTCCTACAATGAGCAGTTCTTC.

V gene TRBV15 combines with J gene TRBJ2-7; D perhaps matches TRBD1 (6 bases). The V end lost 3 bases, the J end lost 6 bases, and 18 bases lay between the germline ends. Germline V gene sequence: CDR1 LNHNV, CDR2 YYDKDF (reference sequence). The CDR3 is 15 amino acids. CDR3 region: CATSRGSTGSGEQYF. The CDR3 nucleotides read TGTGCCACCAGCAGGGGGTCTACAGGGTCGGGCGAGCAGTACTTC.

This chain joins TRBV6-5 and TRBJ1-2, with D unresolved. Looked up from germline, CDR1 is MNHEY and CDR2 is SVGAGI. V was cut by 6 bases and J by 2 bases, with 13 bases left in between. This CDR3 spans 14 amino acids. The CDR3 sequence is CASSPRVLNYGYTF. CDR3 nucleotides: TGTGCCAGCAGCCCACGGGTCCTAAACTATGGCTACACCTTC.

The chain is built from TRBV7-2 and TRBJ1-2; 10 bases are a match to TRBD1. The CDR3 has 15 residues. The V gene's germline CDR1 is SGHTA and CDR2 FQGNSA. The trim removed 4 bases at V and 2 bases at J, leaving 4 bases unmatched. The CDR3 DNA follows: TGTGCCAGCAGCTCCCGGGACAGGGGCAACTATGGCTACACCTTC. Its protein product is CASSSRDRGNYGYTF.

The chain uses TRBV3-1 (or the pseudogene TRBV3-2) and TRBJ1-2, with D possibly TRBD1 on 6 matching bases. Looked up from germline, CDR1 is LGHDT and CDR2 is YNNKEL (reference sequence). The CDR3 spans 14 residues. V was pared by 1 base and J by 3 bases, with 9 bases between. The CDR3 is CASSQAGQYYGYTF. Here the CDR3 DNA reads TGTGCCAGCAGCCAAGCCGGACAGTACTATGGCTACACCTTC.

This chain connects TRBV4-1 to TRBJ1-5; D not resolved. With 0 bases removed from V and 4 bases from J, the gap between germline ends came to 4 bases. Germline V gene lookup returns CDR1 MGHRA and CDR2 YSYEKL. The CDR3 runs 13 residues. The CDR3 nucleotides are TGCGCCAGCAGCCAAGATCCTAATCAGCCCCAGCATTTT. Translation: CASSQDPNQPQHF.

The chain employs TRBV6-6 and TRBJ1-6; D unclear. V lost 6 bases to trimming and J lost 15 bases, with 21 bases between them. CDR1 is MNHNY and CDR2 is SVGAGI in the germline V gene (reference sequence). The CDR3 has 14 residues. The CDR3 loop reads CASSQSHSSHLLHF. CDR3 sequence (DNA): TGTGCCAGCAGCCAGTCTCACTCCAGCCATCTCCTCCACTTT.

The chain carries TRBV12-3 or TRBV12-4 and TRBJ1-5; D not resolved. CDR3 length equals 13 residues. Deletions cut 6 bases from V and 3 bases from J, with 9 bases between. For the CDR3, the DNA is TGTGCCAGCAGCCTGAGAGTCAATCAGCCCCAGCATTTT. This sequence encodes CASSLRVNQPQHF.